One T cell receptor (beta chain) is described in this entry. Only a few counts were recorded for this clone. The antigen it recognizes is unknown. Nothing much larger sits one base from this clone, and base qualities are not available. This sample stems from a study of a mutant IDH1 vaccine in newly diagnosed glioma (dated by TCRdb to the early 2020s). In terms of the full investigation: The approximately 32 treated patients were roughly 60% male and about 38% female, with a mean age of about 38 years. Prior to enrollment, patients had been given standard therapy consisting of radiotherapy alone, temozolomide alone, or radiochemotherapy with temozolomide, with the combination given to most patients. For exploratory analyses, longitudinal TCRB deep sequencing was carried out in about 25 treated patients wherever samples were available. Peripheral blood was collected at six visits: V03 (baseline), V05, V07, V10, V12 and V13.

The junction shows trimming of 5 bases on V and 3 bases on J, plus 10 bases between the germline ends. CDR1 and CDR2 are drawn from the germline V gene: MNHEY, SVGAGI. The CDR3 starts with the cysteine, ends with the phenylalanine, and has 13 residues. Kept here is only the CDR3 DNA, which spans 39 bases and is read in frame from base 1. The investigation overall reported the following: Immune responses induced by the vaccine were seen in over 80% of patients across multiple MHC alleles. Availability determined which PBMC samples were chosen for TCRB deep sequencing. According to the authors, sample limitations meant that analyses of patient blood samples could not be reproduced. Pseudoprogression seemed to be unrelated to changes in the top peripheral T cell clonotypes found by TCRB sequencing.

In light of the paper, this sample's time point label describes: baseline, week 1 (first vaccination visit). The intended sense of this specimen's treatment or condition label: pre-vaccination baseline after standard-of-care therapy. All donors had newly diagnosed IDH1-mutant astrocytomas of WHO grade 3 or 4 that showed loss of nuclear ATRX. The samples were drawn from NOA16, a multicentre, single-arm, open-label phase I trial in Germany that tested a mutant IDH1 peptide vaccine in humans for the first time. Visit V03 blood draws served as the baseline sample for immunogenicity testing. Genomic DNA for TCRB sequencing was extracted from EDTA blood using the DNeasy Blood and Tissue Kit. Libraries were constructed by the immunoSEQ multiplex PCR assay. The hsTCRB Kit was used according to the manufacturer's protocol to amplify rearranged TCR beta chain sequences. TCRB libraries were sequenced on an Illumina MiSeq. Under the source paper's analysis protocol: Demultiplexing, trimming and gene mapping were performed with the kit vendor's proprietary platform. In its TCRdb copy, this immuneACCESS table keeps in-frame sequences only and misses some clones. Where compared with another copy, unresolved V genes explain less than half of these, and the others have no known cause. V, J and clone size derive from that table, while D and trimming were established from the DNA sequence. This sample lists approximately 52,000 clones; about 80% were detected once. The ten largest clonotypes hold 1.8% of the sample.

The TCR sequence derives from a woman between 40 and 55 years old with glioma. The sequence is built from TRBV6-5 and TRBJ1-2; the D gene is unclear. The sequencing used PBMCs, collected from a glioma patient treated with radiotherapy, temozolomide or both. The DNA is TGTGCCAGCAGTGCGGACGGGGACTATGGCTACACCTTC. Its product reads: CASSADGDYGYTF.